The rows below give T cell receptor beta chains drawn from one sample of a study of blood T cell repertoires in COVID-19. Sequencing was performed with immunoSEQ multiplex PCR; in TCRdb, only in-frame clones are kept and a portion is missing. This table has some 100,000 clones, just over 90% appearing once. Material: peripheral blood. The receptors derive from a man aged 55 to 69 with acute or convalescent COVID-19. Both conserved end residues are part of each CDR3. D genes are given only for firm matches. The size entry is marked missing in some rows and otherwise reads once, few, many or a size class.

d_call	v_call	clone_size	j_call	cdr3_nt	cdr3_aa
NA	TRBV12-3/TRBV12-4	NA	TRBJ1-6	TGTGCCAGTAACGCGGGGAGGAGTTCACCCCTCCACTTT	CASNAGRSSPLHF
TRBD2	TRBV6-2/TRBV6-3	NA	TRBJ2-3	TGTGCCAGCAGTTACTTTAGCGGGAGAGGCACAGATACGCAGTATTTT	CASSYFSGRGTDTQYF
NA	TRBV6-5	NA	TRBJ1-4	TGTGCCAGCAAGGGACTCGACGCAACTAATGAAAAACTGTTTTTT	CASKGLDATNEKLFF
NA	TRBV6-5	NA	TRBJ2-5	TGTGCCAGCAGTTACTCGCGCAGGCAAGAGACCCAGTACTTC	CASSYSRRQETQYF
NA	TRBV2	NA	TRBJ2-1	TGTGCCAGCAGTGGGGTGGGCGATGAGCAGTTCTTC	CASSGVGDEQFF
TRBD1	TRBV19	few	TRBJ1-3	TGTGCCAGTAGTACCTCGCGGACAGGGGGAAACACCATATATTTT	CASSTSRTGGNTIYF
TRBD2	TRBV19	NA	TRBJ2-1	TGTGCCAGTAGTATAGTGAGCGGGAGTGGCAATGAGCAGTTCTTC	CASSIVSGSGNEQFF
NA	TRBV5-8	NA	TRBJ2-2	TGTGCCAGCAGAAGTTCCGGCGGGGAGCTGTTTTTT	CASRSSGGELFF
NA	TRBV19	NA	TRBJ1-5	TGTGCCAGTAGTATTCCAGGGGATCAATCAAAGCCCCAGCATTTT	CASSIPGDQSKPQHF
TRBD2	TRBV9	NA	TRBJ2-2	TGTGCCAGCAGCGTAGCAAGCGGGGGGAGCGGGGAGCTGTTTTTT	CASSVASGGSGELFF
TRBD2	TRBV11-2	NA	TRBJ2-5	TGTGCCAGCAGATTACCGGGACTAGCGGGAGAGACCCAGTACTTC	CASRLPGLAGETQYF
TRBD1	TRBV5-4	NA	TRBJ1-2	TGTGCCAGCAGCCTTGACCGGACAGGGGGCGGATATGGCTACACCTTC	CASSLDRTGGGYGYTF
NA	TRBV16	NA	TRBJ1-4	TGTGCCAGCAGCCGCGAACGTCAGGGGTTGGGCGAAAAACTGTTTTTT	CASSRERQGLGEKLFF
NA	TRBV6-5	NA	TRBJ2-6	TGTGCCAGCACCCCCGCAGGGTCTGGGGCCAACGTCCTGACTTTC	CASTPAGSGANVLTF
TRBD2	TRBV19	once	TRBJ2-7	TGTGCCAGTAGCCTCACAACGGGACTAGCGGGAGACGCAAGGCAGTACTTC	CASSLTTGLAGDARQYF
NA	TRBV5-1	NA	TRBJ2-3	TGCGCCAGCAGTTCAAGCGGGTCTAGCACAGATACGCAGTATTTT	CASSSSGSSTDTQYF
TRBD1	TRBV28	few	TRBJ1-5	TGTGCCAGCAGCCGAGACAGGGATCAATTTCATCAGCCCCAGCATTTT	CASSRDRDQFHQPQHF
NA	TRBV7-8	once	TRBJ1-2	TGTGCCAGCAGCTTATCCGGCTTTAGGGGGGGGTATGGCTACACCTTC	CASSLSGFRGGYGYTF
TRBD2	TRBV5-1	NA	TRBJ2-3	TGCGCCAGCAGCCCGGGGACCTTAGCGGGAGAAGGCGCAGATACGCAGTATTTT	CASSPGTLAGEGADTQYF
NA	TRBV3-1/TRBV3-2	NA	TRBJ2-5	TGTGCCAGCAGCCAAGAATTCAGTTGGGCTCAGGAGACCCAGTACTTC	CASSQEFSWAQETQYF
NA	TRBV3-1/TRBV3-2	NA	TRBJ1-2	TGTGCCAGCAGCCAAGATAGCGGGTATGGCTACACCTTC	CASSQDSGYGYTF
NA	TRBV14	NA	TRBJ1-6	TGTGCCAGCAGCCAAGTGTGGGGGGGGGCAGACCCTTTCAATTCACCCCTCCACTTT	CASSQVWGGADPFNSPLHF
TRBD1	TRBV5-1	NA	TRBJ2-5	TGCGCCAGCAGCCCCGGACAGGGAGGAGAGACCCAGTACTTC	CASSPGQGGETQYF
TRBD1	TRBV24-1	NA	TRBJ1-5	TGTGCCACCAGTGACCAAACCGGGACAGGCAATCAGCCCCAGCATTTT	CATSDQTGTGNQPQHF
NA	TRBV6-5	NA	TRBJ2-2	TGTGCCAGCAGTTACTCTAGGAGGACCGGGGAGCTGTTTTTT	CASSYSRRTGELFF
TRBD1	TRBV6-1	NA	TRBJ1-5	TGTGCCAGCAGTGGTGCCGGGACAGGGGGCGCGGGCAATCAGCCCCAGCATTTT	CASSGAGTGGAGNQPQHF
TRBD2	TRBV6-5	NA	TRBJ2-3	TGTGCCAGCACTCCGGGAGGTCAGACAGATACGCAGTATTTT	CASTPGGQTDTQYF
NA	TRBV21-1	NA	TRBJ2-1	TGTGCCAGCAGCAAAAAACTCCCAAGACTAGCGGGAGGGCCGGTTGAGCAGTTCTTC	CASSKKLPRLAGGPVEQFF
TRBD1	TRBV29-1	NA	TRBJ2-5	TGCAGCGTTGACGTTTTGGACAGGGGATACCAAGAGACCCAGTACTTC	CSVDVLDRGYQETQYF
TRBD2	TRBV7-6	NA	TRBJ2-2	TGTGCCAGCAGCGAGGGACTAGCGGAAGGAGTCGGGGAGCTGTTTTTT	CASSEGLAEGVGELFF
TRBD1	TRBV3-1/TRBV3-2	once	TRBJ1-5	TGTGCCAGCAGCCAAGTTGGTGGGACAGAGCCCCAGCATTTT	CASSQVGGTEPQHF
NA	TRBV30	NA	TRBJ1-2	TGTGCCTGGAGTTCCGACAGAAACTATGGCTACACCTTC	CAWSSDRNYGYTF
NA	TRBV6-5	NA	TRBJ2-2	TGTGCCACAAGGGAACCTCAGGGGAACACCGGGGAGCTGTTTTTT	CATREPQGNTGELFF
NA	TRBV5-4	NA	TRBJ2-7	TGTGCCAGCAGCCGGAGGGGCGGGTCTTACTCCTACGAGCAGTACTTC	CASSRRGGSYSYEQYF
TRBD1	TRBV6-4	NA	TRBJ2-2	TGTGCCAGCAGCTTGGGACAGAGAACCGGGGAGCTGTTTTTT	CASSLGQRTGELFF
TRBD2	TRBV5-1	NA	TRBJ2-7	TGCGCCAGCAGCCAGGGCGGGGGGATTTACGAGCAGTACTTC	CASSQGGGIYEQYF
TRBD1	TRBV29-1	NA	TRBJ1-1	TGCAGCGTGTTGGACAGGGGAAATCGAGCTTTCTTT	CSVLDRGNRAFF
TRBD2	TRBV11-2	NA	TRBJ2-2	TGTGCCAGCAGCTTACGGACTAGCGTCTCGAACACCGGGGAGCTGTTTTTT	CASSLRTSVSNTGELFF
TRBD1	TRBV19	NA	TRBJ1-2	TGTGCCAGTAGTATTGACAGGGGGCCTAGTGGCTACACCTTC	CASSIDRGPSGYTF
NA	TRBV27	NA	TRBJ1-2	TGTGCCAGCAGTTTGAACAGTAACTATGGCTACACCTTC	CASSLNSNYGYTF
NA	TRBV3-1/TRBV3-2	NA	TRBJ2-1	TGTGCCAGCAGCCAATTACACAGCGGAACCTACAATGAGCAGTTCTTC	CASSQLHSGTYNEQFF
TRBD1	TRBV28	NA	TRBJ1-1	TGTGCCAGCAGTTTACCGGGACAGTTCTCTGAAGCTTTCTTT	CASSLPGQFSEAFF
NA	TRBV12-3/TRBV12-4	NA	TRBJ2-2	TGTGCCAGCAGGCGGGGCCGCACCGGGGAGCTGTTTTTT	CASRRGRTGELFF
TRBD1	TRBV10-3	NA	TRBJ1-1	TGTGCCATCGGACAGGGCGTTTCGAACACTGAAGCTTTCTTT	CAIGQGVSNTEAFF
TRBD2	TRBV11-3	few	TRBJ2-3	TGTGCCAGCAGCTCTGGTATACTAGCGGTGAACACAGATACGCAGTATTTT	CASSSGILAVNTDTQYF
TRBD2	TRBV27	NA	TRBJ2-7	TGTGCCAGCAGTTCGCGACTAGCGGGAACCCACGAGCAGTACTTC	CASSSRLAGTHEQYF
NA	TRBV5-1	NA	TRBJ1-4	TGCGCCAGCAGCTTGTTTCCGGGGACAACTAATGAAAAACTGTTTTTT	CASSLFPGTTNEKLFF
NA	TRBV5-1	NA	TRBJ2-3	TGCGCCAGCAGCTTGGCAGGCAGCCGCACAGATACGCAGTATTTT	CASSLAGSRTDTQYF
TRBD2	TRBV7-3	NA	TRBJ2-1	TGTGCCAGCAGCTCCGGACTAGCGCACCACAATGAGCAGTTCTTC	CASSSGLAHHNEQFF
TRBD1	TRBV14	NA	TRBJ1-6	TGTGCCAGCAGCCAAAACTTCAGGGGGGAGTCACCCCTCCACTTT	CASSQNFRGESPLHF
NA	TRBV5-1	NA	TRBJ1-2	TGCGCCAGCAGCCCCCAGGGCCAAAATGGCTACACCTTC	CASSPQGQNGYTF
NA	TRBV11-2	NA	TRBJ2-2	TGTGCCAGCAGCAGCCTCGTTAGACTCCACTCCGGGGAGCTGTTTTTT	CASSSLVRLHSGELFF
NA	TRBV7-9	NA	TRBJ1-1	TGTGCCAGCAGCTTACATTGGGCTGGCACTGAAGCTTTCTTT	CASSLHWAGTEAFF
NA	TRBV7-2	NA	TRBJ2-3	TGTGCCAGCAGCCCGGGTGTAGGGGACTCCCCTGGACAGTATTTT	CASSPGVGDSPGQYF
TRBD2	TRBV5-4	NA	TRBJ2-2	TGTGCCAGCAGCTTAGTCGGACTAGCGGGAGCGGGCGGGGAGCTGTTTTTT	CASSLVGLAGAGGELFF